This is a list of T cell receptor beta chains from one sample in a study of T cells of healthy individuals. One entry per CDR3 protein results from TCRdb running MiXCR on the 5' RACE reads. Of 60,000 to 80,000 distinct CDR3 sequences in the sample, 15% to 20% were seen once. Receptors were obtained from a human donor in good health. Both conserved end residues are part of each CDR3. A D gene is named only where the DNA matches it firmly. Size tells how often a clone was seen (once, few, many) or the class of an expanded clone, and some rows leave it out.

j_call clone_size d_call v_call cdr3_aa cdr3_nt
TRBJ1-2 - - TRBV7-3 CASSLTRGGNYGYTF TGTGCCAGCAGCTTAACCCGAGGGGGGAACTATGGCTACACCTTC
TRBJ1-2 - - TRBV12-3/TRBV12-4 CASSLGGDYGYTF TGTGCCAGCAGTTTAGGAGGGGACTATGGCTACACCTTC
TRBJ1-2 - - TRBV3-1 CASSQVTDRGYTF TGTGCCAGCAGCCAAGTAACAGACCGCGGCTACACCTTC
TRBJ1-5 few - TRBV4-1 CASSQGGGGENQPQHF TGCGCCAGCAGCCAAGGTGGGGGGGGGGAAAATCAGCCCCAGCATTTT
TRBJ2-3 many - TRBV5-1 CASSSPQHTDTQYF TGCGCCAGCAGCTCGCCACAGCACACAGATACGCAGTATTTT
TRBJ2-7 many TRBD2 TRBV30 CAWSAGPLLAGLSYEQYF TGTGCCTGGAGTGCAGGCCCTCTGCTAGCGGGCCTATCCTACGAGCAGTACTTC
TRBJ1-2 - TRBD1 TRBV5-1 CASRRTGGSYGYTF TGCGCCAGTCGGCGGACAGGGGGAAGCTATGGCTACACCTTC
TRBJ2-6 - TRBD1 TRBV5-5 CASSPTTGANSGANVLTF TGTGCCAGCAGCCCTACGACAGGGGCGAACTCTGGGGCCAACGTCCTGACTTTC
TRBJ2-1 few TRBD2 TRBV11-2 CASSSTAGGLKDNEQFF TGTGCCAGCAGCTCCACAGCGGGAGGGCTGAAAGACAATGAGCAGTTCTTC
TRBJ1-5 once - TRBV9 CASSTTGGNQPQHF TGTGCCAGCAGCACGACCGGAGGTAATCAGCCCCAGCATTTT
TRBJ2-4 many - TRBV28 CASSSGVLGIQYF TGTGCCAGCAGTTCCGGCGTGTTGGGCATTCAGTACTTC
TRBJ2-1 - - TRBV29-1 CSTDRNSYNEQFF TGCAGTACCGACAGGAACTCCTACAATGAGCAGTTCTTC
TRBJ1-1 many - TRBV12-3/TRBV12-4 CASSFTGFRTEAFF TGTGCCAGCAGTTTTACAGGGTTCCGCACTGAAGCTTTCTTT
TRBJ1-6 many - TRBV12-3/TRBV12-4 CASSSLLGGVGNNSPLHF TGTGCCAGCAGTTCCCTCCTGGGTGGGGTTGGAAATAATTCACCCCTCCACTTT
TRBJ1-3 - - TRBV3-1 CASSQEGQDGTIYF TGTGCCAGCAGCCAAGAAGGACAAGACGGCACCATATATTTT
TRBJ2-1 - - TRBV3-1 CASSQDGAGHYNEQFF TGTGCCAGCAGCCAAGACGGGGCAGGACACTACAATGAGCAGTTCTTC
TRBJ2-2 few - TRBV10-2 CASSAQAGELFF TGCGCCAGCAGTGCTCAGGCCGGGGAGCTGTTTTTT
TRBJ1-3 many - TRBV21-1 CASIRRRGAGNTIYF TGTGCCAGCATACGGCGCCGGGGGGCTGGAAACACCATATATTTT
TRBJ2-3 few - TRBV5-1 CASSLEGTGTAGDLDTQYF TGCGCCAGCAGCTTGGAGGGGACAGGGACAGCGGGGGATTTAGATACGCAGTATTTT
TRBJ2-3 many - TRBV29-1 CSVTANYRGTDTQYF TGCAGCGTTACGGCCAACTACCGGGGCACAGATACGCAGTATTTT
TRBJ2-7 many - TRBV29-1 CSVERRQMVEQYF TGCAGCGTTGAACGACGGCAGATGGTCGAGCAGTACTTC
TRBJ2-6 - - TRBV7-9 CASSEHGTGGVGGAVPGANVLTF -
TRBJ1-6 few - TRBV28 CASSPLSYNSPLHF TGTGCCAGCAGTCCCCTCTCCTATAATTCACCCCTCCACTTT
TRBJ2-1 many - TRBV2 CASSEARGPGQFF TGTGCCAGCAGTGAAGCACGGGGCCCAGGGCAGTTCTTC
TRBJ2-1 many TRBD2 TRBV19 CASSIVELAVDNEQFF TGTGCCAGTAGTATAGTGGAACTAGCGGTTGACAATGAGCAGTTCTTC
TRBJ2-6 few - TRBV6-5 CASRPSSGANVLTF TGTGCCAGCAGACCCTCCTCTGGGGCCAACGTCCTGACTTTC
TRBJ2-7 - - TRBV2 CASSDLAPTYEQYF TGTGCCAGCAGTGATTTAGCACCGACCTACGAGCAGTACTTC
TRBJ2-5 - TRBD2 TRBV5-1 CASSPPSSGGQETQYF TGCGCCAGCAGCCCACCCTCTAGCGGAGGCCAAGAGACCCAGTACTTC
TRBJ2-1 - TRBD1 TRBV28 CASSLRTGSEFF TGTGCCAGCAGTCTAAGGACAGGGAGCGAATTCTTC
TRBJ2-1 many - TRBV15 CATSRLNEQFF TGTGCCACCAGCAGACTAAATGAGCAGTTCTTC
TRBJ1-6 few - TRBV6-5 CASSWDGLNNSPLHF TGTGCCAGCAGTTGGGACGGCCTTAATAATTCACCCCTCCACTTT
TRBJ2-7 - TRBD2 TRBV12-3/TRBV12-4 CASSFSGVSWEQYF TGTGCCAGCAGTTTTAGCGGGGTATCTTGGGAGCAGTACTTC
TRBJ1-4 - - TRBV6-1 CASRNTGEKLFF TGTGCCAGCAGGAACACCGGGGAAAAACTGTTTTTT
TRBJ2-3 many - TRBV9 CASSVVDSSTDTQYF TGTGCCAGCAGCGTAGTGGACAGCAGCACAGATACGCAGTATTTT
TRBJ1-5 many - TRBV5-5 CASSSRQPGGNQPQHF TGTGCCAGCAGCTCCCGACAGCCGGGCGGCAATCAGCCCCAGCATTTT
TRBJ1-1 many - TRBV2 CASRPRNTEAFF TGTGCCAGCAGACCCCGGAACACTGAAGCTTTCTTT
TRBJ2-3 - - TRBV2 CASSGRIDTQYF TGTGCCAGCAGTGGCCGGATAGATACGCAGTATTTT
TRBJ2-7 few - TRBV4-2 CASSQDRNEQYF TGTGCCAGCAGCCAAGATCGAAACGAGCAGTACTTC
TRBJ1-1 many TRBD1 TRBV29-1 CSAGDRGHGTEAFF TGCAGCGCTGGAGACAGGGGGCATGGCACTGAAGCTTTCTTT
TRBJ1-2 few - TRBV3-1 CASSQGRTVYGYTF TGTGCCAGCAGCCAAGGCAGGACGGTCTATGGCTACACCTTC
TRBJ2-1 many - TRBV7-9 CASSLDSVLSNEQFF TGTGCCAGCAGCTTAGATTCGGTGTTGAGCAATGAGCAGTTCTTC
TRBJ1-5 - - TRBV5-1 CASSSTTLPNQPQHF TGCGCCAGCAGCTCTACTACCCTCCCCAACCAGCCCCAGCATTTT
TRBJ2-7 - TRBD1 TRBV20-1 CSARVGQAYEQYF TGCAGTGCTAGAGTAGGACAGGCGTACGAGCAGTACTTC
TRBJ2-2 - TRBD1 TRBV9 CASSVPSSGGPGELFF TGTGCCAGCAGCGTCCCTTCGTCAGGGGGACCCGGGGAGCTGTTTTTT
TRBJ1-2 few - TRBV5-1 CASRGARGYTF TGCGCCAGCCGGGGAGCTCGGGGCTACACCTTC